These 27 T cell receptor beta chains came from one sample sequenced in a study of blood T cell repertoires in COVID-19. Sequencing was performed with immunoSEQ multiplex PCR; in TCRdb, only in-frame clones are kept and a portion is missing. This repertoire shows a few hundred thousand clones, 89% found once; its top ten account for 2.5% to 3.5%. The specimen sequenced was peripheral blood. These receptors all stem from a young woman with COVID-19, enrolled during active disease.

The J gene is TRBJ1-2, the V gene TRBV18, with D possibly TRBD1 on 5 matching bases. The CDR3 is 16 residues long. Between the trimmed V and J ends, which lost 3 bases and 1 base, there was a span of 15 bases. The germline gives CDR1 KGHSH, CDR2 LQKENI. Here the CDR3 DNA reads TGTGCCAGCTCACCCTCGGGGACTCAAAATAACTATGGCTACACCTTC. Encoded protein: CASSPSGTQNNYGYTF.

The chain recombines TRBV19 with TRBJ2-1; D might be TRBD1 (5 bases). Trimming took 2 bases from V and 7 from J, leaving 12 bases between them. The CDR3 consists of 14 residues. Germline CDR1 and CDR2: LNHDA and SQIVND (reference sequence). The CDR3 protein is CASSISRDRNEQFF. For the CDR3, the DNA is TGTGCCAGTAGTATATCCAGGGATCGAAATGAGCAGTTCTTC.

This clone showed up just a few times. The V call is TRBV5-4, the J call TRBJ1-3, with D possibly TRBD1 on 6 matching bases. CDR1 SGHNT and CDR2 YYREEE come from the germline V gene (reference sequence). This CDR3 comprises 15 residues. Trimming stripped 4 bases from V and 2 bases from J, with 13 bases between. The CDR3 spells CASSLDRSPGNTIYF. CDR3 nucleotides: TGTGCCAGCAGCCTTGACAGGTCTCCTGGAAACACCATATATTTT.

The rearrangement joins TRBV7-9 to TRBJ2-1; the match to TRBD2 covers 10 bases. Germline V CDR1 and CDR2: SEHNR, FQNEAQ (reference sequence). J lost 9 bases, V lost 2 bases, and 7 bases had no gene match. CDR3 length: 15 amino acids. The CDR3 protein is CASSLLSGGAGEQFF. CDR3 sequence (DNA): TGTGCCAGCAGCTTACTAAGCGGGGGGGCAGGTGAGCAGTTCTTC.

As for this clone: This sample also contains other DNA sequences that code for the same CDR3. V and J are TRBV12-3 or TRBV12-4 and TRBJ2-1; D is uncertain. The CDR3 contains 13 residues. V lost 1 base, J lost 4 bases, and 5 bases lay in between. CDR3 residues: CASSLGQYNEQFF. The CDR3 bases are TGTGCCAGCAGTTTAGGCCAGTACAATGAGCAGTTCTTC.

The chain employs TRBV29-1 and TRBJ1-6, with a possible D match to TRBD1 (6 bases). The CDR3 contains 12 residues. The V end lost 4 bases, the J end lost 7 bases, and 8 bases lay between the germline ends. Germline V gene lookup returns CDR1 SQVTM and CDR2 ANQGSEA. CDR3 sequence (DNA): TGCAGCGTTGGCACAGGGAATTCACCCCTCCACTTT. It codes for CSVGTGNSPLHF.

This chain uses TRBV24-1 with TRBJ2-3; a weak D match, TRBD1 (6 bases). The CDR3 is 13 residues long. Looked up from germline, CDR1 is KGHDR and CDR2 is SFDVKD. With 10 bases removed from V and 6 bases from J, the gap between germline ends came to 16 bases. CDR3 sequence (DNA): TGTGCCACTAAACCGGGACACACCGATACGCAGTATTTT. Translated, it gives CATKPGHTDTQYF.

This clone was found a few times. V is TRBV11-2 and J is TRBJ1-1, with TRBD1 matching over 8 bases. This CDR3 has 14 amino acids. Per the germline V gene, CDR1 is SGHAT and CDR2 is FQNNGV. V was clipped by 5 bases and J by 7 bases; unmatched bases: 9. CDR3: CASSPSAGGLEAFF. CDR3 bases: TGTGCCAGCAGCCCAAGCGCAGGGGGCCTTGAAGCTTTCTTT.

This chain uses TRBV6-1 with TRBJ2-1, with 10 bases identical to TRBD2. Germline assignment: CDR1 MNHNS and CDR2 SASEGT. Trimming cost V 4 bases and J 5 bases; bases outside gene matches: 8. CDR3 length equals 16 residues. DNA of the CDR3: TGTGCCAGCAGTGCCAGGGGCCTAGCGGGAGACAATGAGCAGTTCTTC. This codes for CASSARGLAGDNEQFF.

This clone was found a few times. The CDR3 is CASSYEAFDEQYF. The CDR3 nucleotides are TGTGCCAGCAGTTATGAGGCGTTCGACGAGCAGTACTTC. The chain uses TRBV11-1 and TRBJ2-7; D is uncertain. Trimming shortened V by 6 bases and J by 5 bases, and 14 bases separated the two germline ends. The germline V gene encodes CDR1 SGHAT and CDR2 FQDESV (reference sequence). The CDR3 consists of 13 residues.

V usage is TRBV6-2 or TRBV6-3 and J usage is TRBJ2-4; 9 nucleotides align to TRBD2. The CDR3 consists of 13 residues. CDR1 and CDR2 (germline): MNHEY, SVGEGT. The V segment lost 8 bases and the J segment 9 bases; nucleotides outside the gene matches: 8. CDR3 in amino acids: CASCLAGEGIQYF. CDR3 nucleotide sequence: TGTGCCAGCTGTTTAGCGGGAGAGGGCATTCAGTACTTC.

On this clone itself: Other DNA sequences in the same sample also yield this CDR3. This chain joins TRBV19 and TRBJ2-5, with 7 bases fitting TRBD1. The trim removed 3 bases at V and 5 bases at J, leaving 3 bases unmatched. The CDR3 has 13 residues. Germline CDR1 is LNHDA and CDR2 is SQIVND (reference sequence). In nucleotides, the CDR3 is TGTGCCAGTAGTATCCAGGGACAGGAGACCCAGTACTTC. Its protein is CASSIQGQETQYF.

The J gene is TRBJ2-7, the V gene TRBV10-1; 10 bases agree with TRBD2. The CDR3 contains 14 residues. V lost 3 bases, J lost 5 bases, and 4 bases stayed unmatched. Per germline, CDR1 WNHNN and CDR2 SYGVQD (reference sequence). The CDR3 nucleotides read TGCGCCAGCAGTGAAAGCGGGGGGGCTCACGAGCAGTACTTC. Amino acid sequence: CASSESGGAHEQYF.

V usage is TRBV5-4 and J usage is TRBJ1-1, with TRBD1 matching 9 bases. V shed 3 bases, J shed 3 bases, and the junction held 3 bases outside the gene matches. In germline, CDR1 is SGHNT, CDR2 YYREEE (reference sequence). The CDR3 is 14 residues long. CDR3 bases: TGTGCCAGCAGCTGGGGGGACAGGGACACTGAAGCTTTCTTT. Translation gives CASSWGDRDTEAFF.

The chain employs TRBV10-3 and TRBJ1-6; D perhaps matches TRBD1 (5 bases). Trimming shortened V by 7 bases and J by 6 bases, and 10 bases separated the two germline ends. The CDR3 has 13 residues. The germline V gene encodes CDR1 ENHRY and CDR2 SYGVKD. CDR3 region: CAIMGEGNSPLHF. DNA of the CDR3: TGTGCCATCATGGGGGAGGGTAATTCACCCCTCCACTTT.

The CDR3 nucleotides read TGCGCCAGCAGCCAAGATAGAGGACAGGGCCTGTATAGCAATCAGCCCCAGCATTTT. Translation gives CASSQDRGQGLYSNQPQHF. This sequence joins TRBV4-1 and TRBJ1-5; 8 nucleotides match TRBD1. The V and J ends lost 0 bases and 0 bases, in that order; junction bases with no gene match: 10. The V gene's germline CDR1 is MGHRA and CDR2 YSYEKL. The CDR3 length is 19 residues.

V usage is TRBV4-3 and J usage is TRBJ1-1, with TRBD1 as a possible D gene (5 bases). CDR3 length equals 15 residues. Germline assignment: CDR1 LGHNA and CDR2 YSLEER. Trimming pared 0 bases from V and 0 bases from J, leaving 8 bases between. CDR3 nucleotides: TGCGCCAGCAGCCAAGATCAGGGCGTGAACACTGAAGCTTTCTTT. The encoded protein is CASSQDQGVNTEAFF.

The rearrangement links TRBV7-6 to TRBJ2-7, with TRBD2 as a possible D gene (5 bases). Germline V CDR1 and CDR2: SGHVS, FNYEAQ. The CDR3 is 13 amino acids. Trimming left V 5 bases short and J 6 bases short, with 14 bases between. The CDR3 region is CASSATSTSEQYV. The CDR3 DNA reads TGTGCCAGCAGCGCCACTAGTACCTCCGAGCAGTACGTC.

The chain recombines TRBV5-6 with TRBJ1-5; D unclear. This CDR3 contains 15 residues. CDR1 and CDR2 (germline): SGHDT, YYEEEE. V lost 0 bases to trimming and J lost 11 bases, with 18 bases between them. CDR3 sequence reads: CASSLGDLPRSAQHF. CDR3 sequence (DNA): TGTGCCAGCAGCTTGGGTGATCTCCCTAGGTCGGCCCAGCATTTT.

The J gene is TRBJ1-5, the V gene TRBV2; D might be TRBD1 (5 bases). The V end was cut by 6 bases, the J end by 7 bases, with 7 bases between. This CDR3 contains 11 residues. CDR1 is SNHLY and CDR2 is FYNNEI in the germline V gene. This CDR3 is CASRGGQPQHF. In nucleotides, the CDR3 is TGTGCCAGCAGGGGGGGACAGCCCCAGCATTTT.

This clone was seen once. The chain employs TRBV5-5 and TRBJ1-3; 9 bases align to TRBD1. J lost 1 base, V lost 4 bases, and 6 bases had no gene match. CDR3 size: 16 residues. Per germline, CDR1 SGHKS and CDR2 YYEKEE (reference sequence). The CDR3 reads CASSRTGANSGNTIYF. The CDR3, as DNA: TGTGCCAGCAGCCGGACAGGGGCCAATTCTGGAAACACCATATATTTT.

The V and J genes are TRBV6-5 and TRBJ1-4; D unresolved. Germline V lookup: CDR1 MNHEY, CDR2 SVGAGI. The CDR3 is 15 amino acids. The V end was cut by 2 bases, the J end by 6 bases, with 13 bases between. As DNA, the CDR3 is TGTGCCAGCAGTTACAGGCCGGGTTCGGATGAAAAACTGTTTTTT. It translates to CASSYRPGSDEKLFF.

The chain couples TRBV7-9 to TRBJ1-6, with D tentatively TRBD1 (6 bases). CDR1 is SEHNR and CDR2 is FQNEAQ in the germline V gene (reference sequence). The V gene lost 6 bases and the J gene lost 6 bases, with 9 bases spanning the gap. The CDR3 has 13 amino acids. The CDR3 loop reads CASRTGFNSPLHF. The CDR3 DNA reads TGTGCCAGCAGAACAGGGTTTAATTCACCCCTCCACTTT. The entire variable domain, with the rest obtained from reference TRBV7-9 and TRBJ1-6, is as follows: DTGVSQNPRHKITKRGQNVTFRCDPISEHNRLYWYRQTLGQGPEFLTYFQNEAQLEKSRLLSDRFSAERPKGSFSTLEIQRTEQGDSAMYLCASRTGFNSPLHFGNGTRLTVT.

The count of this clone is one. The CDR3 here is CASSLSGGAGETQYF. CDR3 in DNA: TGTGCCAGCAGCTTAAGCGGGGGGGCCGGAGAGACCCAGTACTTC. V gene TRBV5-6 combines with J gene TRBJ2-5; 10 nucleotides align to TRBD2. Germline V CDR1 and CDR2: SGHDT, YYEEEE. CDR3 length: 15 residues. V shed 2 bases and J 4 bases; nucleotides not matched to a gene: 5.

This chain joins TRBV24-1 and TRBJ2-3; 8 positions match TRBD2. CDR3 length: 18 amino acids. The germline V gene has CDR1 KGHDR and CDR2 SFDVKD. Germline trimming cut 3 bases from V and 4 bases from J; bases unmatched to any gene: 14. CDR3 DNA: TGTGCCACCAGTGATCTCCCTGGCGGGAGGATTCAGCCAGATACGCAGTATTTT. It codes for CATSDLPGGRIQPDTQYF.

The chain links TRBV18 to TRBJ1-4, with D perhaps TRBD1 (5 bases). The length of the CDR3 is 15 residues. Trimming shortened V by 1 base and J by 8 bases, and 14 bases separated the two germline ends. Germline V CDR1 and CDR2: KGHSH, LQKENI. The CDR3 spells CASSPLGQSHEKLFF. CDR3 in DNA: TGTGCCAGCTCACCACTGGGGCAGTCCCACGAAAAACTGTTTTTT.

The chain carries TRBV24-1 and TRBJ2-3; TRBD2 is a possible D gene (6 bases). Trimming removed 0 bases at V and 5 bases at J, with 20 bases between. CDR3 size: 18 residues. Germline V gives CDR1 KGHDR, CDR2 SFDVKD. CDR3 sequence reads: CATSDLNRDSERRDTQYF. The CDR3 bases are TGTGCCACCAGTGATTTGAACCGGGACTCCGAACGCAGAGATACGCAGTATTTT.